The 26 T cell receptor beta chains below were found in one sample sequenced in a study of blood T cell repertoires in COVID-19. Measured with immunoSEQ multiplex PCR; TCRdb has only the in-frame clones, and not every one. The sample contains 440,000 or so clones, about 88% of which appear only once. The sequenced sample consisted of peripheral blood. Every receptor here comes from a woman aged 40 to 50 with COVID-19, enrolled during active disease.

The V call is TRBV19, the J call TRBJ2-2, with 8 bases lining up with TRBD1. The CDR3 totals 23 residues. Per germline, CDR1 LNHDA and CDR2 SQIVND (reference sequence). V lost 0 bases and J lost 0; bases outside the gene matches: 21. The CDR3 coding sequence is TGTGCCAGTAGTATAGATGCCCTTAAAGGACAGGGAAGACTACTTCCGAACACCGGGGAGCTGTTTTTT. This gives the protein CASSIDALKGQGRLLPNTGELFF. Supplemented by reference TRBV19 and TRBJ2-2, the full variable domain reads DGGITQSPKYLFRKEGQNVTLSCEQNLNHDAMYWYRQDPGQGLRLIYYSQIVNDFQKGDIAEGYSVSREKKESFPLTVTSAQKNPTAFYLCASSIDALKGQGRLLPNTGELFFGEGSRLTVL.

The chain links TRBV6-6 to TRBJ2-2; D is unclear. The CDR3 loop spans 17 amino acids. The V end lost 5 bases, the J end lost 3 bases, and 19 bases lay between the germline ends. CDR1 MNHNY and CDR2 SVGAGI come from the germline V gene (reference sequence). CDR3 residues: CASSLLGFSPYTGELFF. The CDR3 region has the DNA TGTGCCAGCAGTCTCCTGGGCTTTTCCCCCTACACCGGGGAGCTGTTTTTT.

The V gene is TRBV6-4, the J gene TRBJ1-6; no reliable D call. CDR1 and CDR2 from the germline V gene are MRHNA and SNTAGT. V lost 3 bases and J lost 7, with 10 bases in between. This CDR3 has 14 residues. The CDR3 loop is CASSDRLRNSPLHF. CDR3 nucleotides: TGTGCCAGCAGTGATCGACTGAGAAATTCACCCCTCCACTTT.

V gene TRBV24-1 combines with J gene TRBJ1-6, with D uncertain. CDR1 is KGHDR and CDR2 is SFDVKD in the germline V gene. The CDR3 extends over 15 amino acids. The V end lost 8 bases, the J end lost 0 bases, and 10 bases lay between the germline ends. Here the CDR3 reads CATTRLSSYNSPLHF. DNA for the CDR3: TGTGCCACCACTCGACTAAGCTCCTATAATTCACCCCTCCACTTT.

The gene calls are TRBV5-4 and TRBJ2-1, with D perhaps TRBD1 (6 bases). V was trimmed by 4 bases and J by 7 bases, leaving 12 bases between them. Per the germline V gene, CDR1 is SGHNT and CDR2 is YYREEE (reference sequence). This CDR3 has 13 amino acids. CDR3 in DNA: TGTGCCAGCAGCAGACAGGATTTAAATGAGCAGTTCTTC. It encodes CASSRQDLNEQFF.

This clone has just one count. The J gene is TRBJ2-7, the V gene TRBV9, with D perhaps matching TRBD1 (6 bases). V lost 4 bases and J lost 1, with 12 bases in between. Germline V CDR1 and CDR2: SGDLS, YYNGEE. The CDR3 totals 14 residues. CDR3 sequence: CASSHRDTSYEQYF. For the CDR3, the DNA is TGTGCCAGCAGCCACAGGGACACTTCCTACGAGCAGTACTTC. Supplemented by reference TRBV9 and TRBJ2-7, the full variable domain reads DSGVTQTPKHLITATGQRVTLRCSPRSGDLSVYWYQQSLDQGLQFLIQYYNGEERAKGNILERFSAQQFPDLHSELNLSSLELGDSALYFCASSHRDTSYEQYFGPGTRLTVT.

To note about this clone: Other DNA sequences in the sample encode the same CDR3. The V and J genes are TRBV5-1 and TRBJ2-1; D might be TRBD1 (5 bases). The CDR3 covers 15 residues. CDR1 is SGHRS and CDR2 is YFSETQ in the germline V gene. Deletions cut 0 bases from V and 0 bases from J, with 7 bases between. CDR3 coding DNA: TGCGCCAGCAGCTTGGGAACAGGCTCCTACAATGAGCAGTTCTTC. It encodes CASSLGTGSYNEQFF.

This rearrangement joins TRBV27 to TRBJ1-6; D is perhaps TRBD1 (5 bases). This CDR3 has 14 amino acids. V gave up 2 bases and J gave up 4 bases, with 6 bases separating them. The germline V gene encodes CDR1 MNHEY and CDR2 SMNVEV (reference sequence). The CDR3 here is CASSLQGYNSPLHF. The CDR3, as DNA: TGTGCCAGCAGTTTACAGGGATATAATTCACCCCTCCACTTT.

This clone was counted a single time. The CDR3 spells CASSLQWTGGAHGYTF. The CDR3 coding sequence is TGTGCCAGCAGTTTACAGTGGACAGGGGGGGCTCATGGCTACACCTTC. This chain links TRBV28 with TRBJ1-2, with 10 positions matching TRBD1. CDR3 length: 16 residues. Germline-derived CDR1 and CDR2 are MDHEN and SYDVKM. After removal of 2 bases from V and 6 bases from J, the junction contained 9 bases not matched to a gene.

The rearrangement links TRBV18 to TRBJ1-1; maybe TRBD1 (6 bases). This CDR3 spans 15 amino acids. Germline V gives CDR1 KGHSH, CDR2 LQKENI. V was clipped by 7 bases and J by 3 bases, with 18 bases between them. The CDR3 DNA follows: TGTGCCAGCTTGTGGACAGCAGGGCTGGACACTGAAGCTTTCTTT. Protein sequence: CASLWTAGLDTEAFF.

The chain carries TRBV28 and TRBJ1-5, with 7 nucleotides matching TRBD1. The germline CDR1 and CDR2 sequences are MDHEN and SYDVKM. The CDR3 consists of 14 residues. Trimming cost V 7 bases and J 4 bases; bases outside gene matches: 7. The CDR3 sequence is CASTPGTVNQPQHF. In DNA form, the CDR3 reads TGTGCCAGCACCCCAGGGACAGTGAATCAGCCCCAGCATTTT.

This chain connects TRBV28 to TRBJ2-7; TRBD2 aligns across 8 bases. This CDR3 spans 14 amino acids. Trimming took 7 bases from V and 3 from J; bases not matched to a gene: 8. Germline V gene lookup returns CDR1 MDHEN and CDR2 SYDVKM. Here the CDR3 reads CASTGGGQVYEQYF. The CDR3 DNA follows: TGTGCCAGCACCGGCGGGGGGCAGGTCTACGAGCAGTACTTC.

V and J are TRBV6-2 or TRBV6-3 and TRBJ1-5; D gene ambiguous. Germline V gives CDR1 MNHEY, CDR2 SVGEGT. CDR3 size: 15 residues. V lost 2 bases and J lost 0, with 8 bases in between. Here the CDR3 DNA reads TGTGCCAGCAGTTACGGAGTCCATAGCAATCAGCCCCAGCATTTT. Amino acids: CASSYGVHSNQPQHF.

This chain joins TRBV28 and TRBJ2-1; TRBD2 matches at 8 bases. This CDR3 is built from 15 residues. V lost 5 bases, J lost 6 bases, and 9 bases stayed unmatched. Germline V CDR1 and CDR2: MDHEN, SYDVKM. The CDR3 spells CASSLSGLAGNEQFF. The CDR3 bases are TGTGCCAGCAGTCTGAGTGGGCTAGCGGGCAATGAGCAGTTCTTC.

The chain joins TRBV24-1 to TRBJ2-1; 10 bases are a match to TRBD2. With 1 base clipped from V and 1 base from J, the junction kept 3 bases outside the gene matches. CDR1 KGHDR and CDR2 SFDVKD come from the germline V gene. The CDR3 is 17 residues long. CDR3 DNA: TGTGCCACCAGTGATTTACAAGCGGGGGGGTCCTACAATGAGCAGTTCTTC. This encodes CATSDLQAGGSYNEQFF.

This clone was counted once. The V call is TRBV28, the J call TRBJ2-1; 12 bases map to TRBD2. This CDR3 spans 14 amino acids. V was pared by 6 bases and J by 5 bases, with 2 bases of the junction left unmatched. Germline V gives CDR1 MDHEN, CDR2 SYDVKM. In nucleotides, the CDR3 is TGTGCCAGCAGGACTAGCGGGAGCCACAATGAGCAGTTCTTC. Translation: CASRTSGSHNEQFF.

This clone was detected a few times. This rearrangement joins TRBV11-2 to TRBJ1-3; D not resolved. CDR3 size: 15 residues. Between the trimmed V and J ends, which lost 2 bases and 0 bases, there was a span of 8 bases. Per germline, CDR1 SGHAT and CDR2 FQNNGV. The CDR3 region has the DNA TGTGCCAGCAGCTTATCCCCTCCCTCTGGAAACACCATATATTTT. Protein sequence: CASSLSPPSGNTIYF.

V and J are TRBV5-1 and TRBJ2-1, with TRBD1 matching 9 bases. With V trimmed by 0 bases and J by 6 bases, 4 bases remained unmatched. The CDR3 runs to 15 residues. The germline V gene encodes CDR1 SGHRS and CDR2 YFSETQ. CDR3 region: CASSLVGTGLNEQFF. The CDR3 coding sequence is TGCGCCAGCAGCTTGGTTGGGACAGGGCTCAATGAGCAGTTCTTC.

The CDR3 loop is CASSPRGTGSSYEQYF. CDR3 sequence (DNA): TGTGCCAGCTCACCCAGGGGGACAGGGTCATCCTACGAGCAGTACTTC. The chain couples TRBV18 to TRBJ2-7, with 9 nucleotides matching TRBD1. With V trimmed by 3 bases and J by 1 base, 7 bases remained unmatched. This CDR3 region has 16 residues. The V gene's germline CDR1 is KGHSH and CDR2 LQKENI.

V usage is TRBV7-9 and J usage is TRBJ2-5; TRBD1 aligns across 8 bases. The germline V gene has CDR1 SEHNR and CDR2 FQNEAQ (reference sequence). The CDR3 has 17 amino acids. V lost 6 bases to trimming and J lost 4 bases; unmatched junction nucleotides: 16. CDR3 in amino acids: CASSLDQPGTGRETQYF. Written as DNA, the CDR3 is TGTGCCAGCAGTCTGGACCAACCCGGGACAGGAAGAGAGACCCAGTACTTC.

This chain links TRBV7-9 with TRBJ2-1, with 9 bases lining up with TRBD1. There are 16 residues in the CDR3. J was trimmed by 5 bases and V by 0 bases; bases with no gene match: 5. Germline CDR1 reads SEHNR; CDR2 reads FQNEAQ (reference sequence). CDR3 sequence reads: CASSLAHRGLDNEQFF. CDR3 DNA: TGTGCCAGCAGCTTAGCGCACAGGGGGCTTGACAATGAGCAGTTCTTC.

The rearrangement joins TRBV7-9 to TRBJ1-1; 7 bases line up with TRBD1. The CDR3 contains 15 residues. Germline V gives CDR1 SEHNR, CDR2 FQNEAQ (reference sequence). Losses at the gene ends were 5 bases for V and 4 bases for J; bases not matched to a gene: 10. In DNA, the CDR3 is TGTGCCAGCAGCCCATATCAGGGGGGATCCACTGAAGCTTTCTTT. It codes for CASSPYQGGSTEAFF. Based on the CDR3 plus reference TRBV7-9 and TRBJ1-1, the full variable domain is DTGVSQNPRHKITKRGQNVTFRCDPISEHNRLYWYRQTLGQGPEFLTYFQNEAQLEKSRLLSDRFSAERPKGSFSTLEIQRTEQGDSAMYLCASSPYQGGSTEAFFGQGTRLTVV.

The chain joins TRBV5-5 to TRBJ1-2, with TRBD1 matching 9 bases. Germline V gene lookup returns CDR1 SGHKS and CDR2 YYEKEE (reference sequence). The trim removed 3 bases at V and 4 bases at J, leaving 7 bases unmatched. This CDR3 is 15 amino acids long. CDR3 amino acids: CASSSGTGSGYGYTF. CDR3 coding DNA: TGTGCCAGCAGCTCGGGGACAGGGTCGGGCTATGGCTACACCTTC. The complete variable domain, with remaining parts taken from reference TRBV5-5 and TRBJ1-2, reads DAGVTQSPTHLIKTRGQQVTLRCSPISGHKSVSWYQQVLGQGPQFIFQYYEKEERGRGNFPDRFSARQFPNYSSELNVNALLLGDSALYLCASSSGTGSGYGYTFGSGTRLTVV.

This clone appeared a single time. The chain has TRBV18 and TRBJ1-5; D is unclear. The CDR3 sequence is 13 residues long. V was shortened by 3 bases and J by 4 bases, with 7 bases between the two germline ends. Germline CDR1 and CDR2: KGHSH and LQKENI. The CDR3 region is CASSPGENQPQHF. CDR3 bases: TGTGCCAGCTCACCGGGAGAGAATCAGCCCCAGCATTTT.

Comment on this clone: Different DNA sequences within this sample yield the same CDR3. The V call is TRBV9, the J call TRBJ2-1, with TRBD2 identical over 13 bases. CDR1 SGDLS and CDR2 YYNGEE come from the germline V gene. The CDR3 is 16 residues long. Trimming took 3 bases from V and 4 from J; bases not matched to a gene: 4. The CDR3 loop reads CASSARLAGGYNEQFF. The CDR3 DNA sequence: TGTGCCAGCAGCGCCCGACTAGCGGGAGGATACAATGAGCAGTTCTTC.

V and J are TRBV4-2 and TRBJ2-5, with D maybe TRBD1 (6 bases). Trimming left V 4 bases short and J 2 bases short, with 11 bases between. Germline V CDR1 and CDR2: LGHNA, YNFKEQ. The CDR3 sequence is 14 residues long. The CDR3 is CASSRGGLQETQYF. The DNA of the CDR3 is TGTGCCAGCAGCCGAGGGGGTCTTCAAGAGACCCAGTACTTC.